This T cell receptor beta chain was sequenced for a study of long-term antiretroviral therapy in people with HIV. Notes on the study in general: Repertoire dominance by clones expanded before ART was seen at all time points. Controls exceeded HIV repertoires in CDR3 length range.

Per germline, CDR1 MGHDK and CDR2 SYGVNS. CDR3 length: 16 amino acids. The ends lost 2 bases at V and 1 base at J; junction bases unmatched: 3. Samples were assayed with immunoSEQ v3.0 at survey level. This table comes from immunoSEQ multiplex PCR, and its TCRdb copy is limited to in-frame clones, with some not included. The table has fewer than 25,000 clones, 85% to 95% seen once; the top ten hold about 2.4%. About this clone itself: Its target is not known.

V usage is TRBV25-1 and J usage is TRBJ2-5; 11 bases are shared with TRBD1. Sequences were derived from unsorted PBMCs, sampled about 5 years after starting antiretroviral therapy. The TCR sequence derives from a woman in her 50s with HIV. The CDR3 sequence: CASSELGTGGQETQYF. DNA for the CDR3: TGTGCCAGCAGTGAACTCGGGACAGGGGGCCAAGAGACCCAGTACTTC.